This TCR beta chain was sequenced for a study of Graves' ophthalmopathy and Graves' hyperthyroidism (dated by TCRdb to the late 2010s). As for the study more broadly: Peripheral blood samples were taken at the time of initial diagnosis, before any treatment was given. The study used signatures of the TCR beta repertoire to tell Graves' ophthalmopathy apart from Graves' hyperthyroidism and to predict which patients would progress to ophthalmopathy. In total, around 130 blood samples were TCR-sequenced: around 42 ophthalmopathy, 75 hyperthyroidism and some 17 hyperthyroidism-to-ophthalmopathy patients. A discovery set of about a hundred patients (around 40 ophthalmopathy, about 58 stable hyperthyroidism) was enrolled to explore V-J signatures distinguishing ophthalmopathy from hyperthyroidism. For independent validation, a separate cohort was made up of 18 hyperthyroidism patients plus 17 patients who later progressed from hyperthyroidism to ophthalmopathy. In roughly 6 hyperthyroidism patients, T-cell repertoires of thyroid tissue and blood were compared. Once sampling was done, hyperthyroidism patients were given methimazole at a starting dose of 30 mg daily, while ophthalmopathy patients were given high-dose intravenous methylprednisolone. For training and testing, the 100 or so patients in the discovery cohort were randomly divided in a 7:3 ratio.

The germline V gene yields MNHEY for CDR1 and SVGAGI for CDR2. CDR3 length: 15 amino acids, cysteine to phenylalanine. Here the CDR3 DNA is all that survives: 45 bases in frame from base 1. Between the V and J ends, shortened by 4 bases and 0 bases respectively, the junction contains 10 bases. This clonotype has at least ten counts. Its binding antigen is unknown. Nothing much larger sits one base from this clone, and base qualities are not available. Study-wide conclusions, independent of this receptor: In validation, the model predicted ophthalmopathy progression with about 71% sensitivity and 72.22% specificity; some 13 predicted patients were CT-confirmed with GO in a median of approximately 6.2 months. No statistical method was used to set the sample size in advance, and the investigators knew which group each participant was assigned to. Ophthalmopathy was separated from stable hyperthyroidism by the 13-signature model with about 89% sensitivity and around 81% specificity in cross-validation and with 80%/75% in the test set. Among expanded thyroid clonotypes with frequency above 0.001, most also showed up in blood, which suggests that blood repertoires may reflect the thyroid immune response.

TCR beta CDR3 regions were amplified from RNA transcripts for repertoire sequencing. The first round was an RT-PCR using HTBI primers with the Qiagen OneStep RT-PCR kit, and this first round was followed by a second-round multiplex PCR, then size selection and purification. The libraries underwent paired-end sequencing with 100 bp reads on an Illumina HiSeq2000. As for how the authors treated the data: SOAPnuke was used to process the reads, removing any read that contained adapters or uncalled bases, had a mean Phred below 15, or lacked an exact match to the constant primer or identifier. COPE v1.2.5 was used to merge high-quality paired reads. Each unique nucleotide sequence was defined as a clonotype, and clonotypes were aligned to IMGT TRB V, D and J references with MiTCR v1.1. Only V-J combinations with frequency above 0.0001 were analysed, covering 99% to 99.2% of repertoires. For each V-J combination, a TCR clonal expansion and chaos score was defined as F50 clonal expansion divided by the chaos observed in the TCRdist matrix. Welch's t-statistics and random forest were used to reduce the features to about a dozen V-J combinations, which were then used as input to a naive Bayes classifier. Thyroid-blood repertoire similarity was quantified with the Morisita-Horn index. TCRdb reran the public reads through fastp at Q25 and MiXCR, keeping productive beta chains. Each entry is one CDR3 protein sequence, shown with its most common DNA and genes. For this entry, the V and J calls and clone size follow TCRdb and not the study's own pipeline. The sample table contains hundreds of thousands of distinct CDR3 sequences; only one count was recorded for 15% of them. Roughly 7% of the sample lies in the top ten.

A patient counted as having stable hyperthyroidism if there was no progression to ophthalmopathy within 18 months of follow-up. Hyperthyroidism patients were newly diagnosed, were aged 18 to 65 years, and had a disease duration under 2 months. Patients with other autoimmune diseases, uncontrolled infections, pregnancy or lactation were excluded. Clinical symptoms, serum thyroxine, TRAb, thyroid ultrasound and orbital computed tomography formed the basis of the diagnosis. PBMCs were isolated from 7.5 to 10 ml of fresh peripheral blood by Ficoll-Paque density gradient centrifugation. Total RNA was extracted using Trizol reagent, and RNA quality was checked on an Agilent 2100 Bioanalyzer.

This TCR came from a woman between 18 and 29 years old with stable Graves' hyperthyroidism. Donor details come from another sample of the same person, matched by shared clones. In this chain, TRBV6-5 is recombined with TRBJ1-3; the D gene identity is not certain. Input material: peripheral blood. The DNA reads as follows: TGTGCCAGCAGTTTGGACTCTGTCTCTGGAAACACCATATATTTT. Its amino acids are CASSLDSVSGNTIYF.